This is a list of T cell receptor beta chains from one sample in a study of CD8+CD57+ T cells in acquired aplastic anemia. TCRdb reanalysed the reads using MiXCR and keeps one entry per CDR3 protein. The top ten hold roughly 8.9% of the sample, which has some 150,000 distinct CDR3 sequences, 41% seen once. The specimen was sorted CD4+, CD8+, or CD8+CD57+ T cells (not recorded which) from PBMCs. The receptor set was obtained from a human donor in good health, serving as a control. Both conserved end residues are part of each CDR3. A D gene is named only where the DNA matches it firmly. Clone size is not always given. Where it is, it says once, few, many or a class for expanded clones.

v_gene: TRBV14
j_gene: TRBJ2-1
d_gene: .
abundance: many
CDR3nt: TGTGCCAGCAGCCAAGCCCAGTACAATGAGCAGTTCTTC
CDR3aa: CASSQAQYNEQFF

v_gene: TRBV24-1
j_gene: TRBJ2-3
d_gene: .
abundance: few
CDR3nt: TGTGCCACCAGTGATGCCACAGGGGGGGGAGATACGCAGTATTTT
CDR3aa: CATSDATGGGDTQYF

v_gene: TRBV19
j_gene: TRBJ1-1
d_gene: TRBD1
abundance: many
CDR3nt: TGTGCCAGTACGCTTCGGGGACAGCTAGTGAACACTGAAGCTTTCTTT
CDR3aa: CASTLRGQLVNTEAFF

v_gene: TRBV2
j_gene: TRBJ2-2
d_gene: TRBD2
abundance: .
CDR3nt: TGTGCCAGCAGTGAACGGGAGGCGAACACCGGGGGGCTGTTTTTT
CDR3aa: CASSEREANTGGLFF

v_gene: TRBV10-3
j_gene: TRBJ2-7
d_gene: TRBD1
abundance: .
CDR3nt: TGCGCCATCAGTGACAGGGGATCCGAGCAGTACTTC
CDR3aa: CAISDRGSEQYF

v_gene: TRBV4-1
j_gene: TRBJ1-2
d_gene: TRBD1
abundance: many
CDR3nt: TGCGCCAGCAGCCAGGATATGGACAGGGGGTATGGCTACACCTTC
CDR3aa: CASSQDMDRGYGYTF

v_gene: TRBV2
j_gene: TRBJ1-6
d_gene: .
abundance: many
CDR3nt: TGTGCCAGCAGTGAGGAGGATTTCCCCCTCCACTTT
CDR3aa: CASSEEDFPLHF

v_gene: TRBV27
j_gene: TRBJ1-2
d_gene: .
abundance: many
CDR3nt: TGTGCCAGCAGTTTAAGGGCAAATAACTATGGCTACACCTTC
CDR3aa: CASSLRANNYGYTF

v_gene: TRBV3-1
j_gene: TRBJ1-4
d_gene: TRBD1
abundance: .
CDR3nt: TGTGCCAGCAGCCAAGAACGGGGACAGGGCCACTCAAGGGGGAAACTGTTTTTT
CDR3aa: CASSQERGQGHSRGKLFF

v_gene: TRBV5-1
j_gene: TRBJ2-7
d_gene: .
abundance: many
CDR3nt: TGCGCCAGCAGTTTAACAGGACCAACCTACGAGCAGTACTTC
CDR3aa: CASSLTGPTYEQYF

v_gene: TRBV12-3/TRBV12-4
j_gene: TRBJ2-4
d_gene: .
abundance: few
CDR3nt: TGTGCCAGCAGTACGAACGGTGGAAACATTCAGTACTTC
CDR3aa: CASSTNGGNIQYF

v_gene: TRBV20-1
j_gene: TRBJ1-3
d_gene: .
abundance: .
CDR3nt: TGCAGTGCTGGAGAGGGCAGCGGAAATGGAAGCACCATATATTTT
CDR3aa: CSAGEGSGNGSTIYF

v_gene: TRBV27
j_gene: TRBJ1-2
d_gene: .
abundance: .
CDR3nt: TGTGCCAGCAGTTACCGGGGGGCCTTTGGCTACACCTTC
CDR3aa: CASSYRGAFGYTF

v_gene: TRBV7-9
j_gene: TRBJ2-1
d_gene: .
abundance: many
CDR3nt: TGTGCCAGCAGTTTGGGGGGGCCTTCGTCCGATGAGCAGTTCTTC
CDR3aa: CASSLGGPSSDEQFF

v_gene: TRBV19
j_gene: TRBJ1-5
d_gene: .
abundance: .
CDR3nt: TGTGCCAGTACCATTCTGGGAGGGAATCAGCCCCAGCATTTT
CDR3aa: CASTILGGNQPQHF

v_gene: TRBV2
j_gene: TRBJ2-1
d_gene: .
abundance: .
CDR3nt: TGTGCCAGCAGGTTAGTAAACAGCTCAGGGGATGAGCAGTTCTTC
CDR3aa: CASRLVNSSGDEQFF

v_gene: TRBV7-9
j_gene: TRBJ2-7
d_gene: .
abundance: few
CDR3nt: TGTGCCAGCAGCTTAGCCCCCTACGAGCAGTACTTC
CDR3aa: CASSLAPYEQYF

v_gene: TRBV3-1
j_gene: TRBJ2-1
d_gene: .
abundance: many
CDR3nt: TGTGCCAGCAGCCAAGGTAGCCAAGTGGTCGATGAGCAGTTCTTC
CDR3aa: CASSQGSQVVDEQFF

v_gene: TRBV2
j_gene: TRBJ2-2
d_gene: .
abundance: many
CDR3nt: TGTGCCAGCACTCAGGCTACGAACACCGGGGAGCTGTTTTTT
CDR3aa: CASTQATNTGELFF

v_gene: TRBV4-1
j_gene: TRBJ2-7
d_gene: .
abundance: .
CDR3nt: TGCGCCAGCAGCAGAGACACGGACTTCTACGAGCAGTACTTC
CDR3aa: CASSRDTDFYEQYF

v_gene: TRBV2
j_gene: TRBJ2-3
d_gene: TRBD1
abundance: .
CDR3nt: TGTGCCAGCAGTCCCCGGGACAGGGGGGTCACAGATACGCAGTATTTT
CDR3aa: CASSPRDRGVTDTQYF

v_gene: TRBV11-2
j_gene: TRBJ2-3
d_gene: TRBD1
abundance: many
CDR3nt: TGTGCCAGCAGCTTACATGACAGGGCAGGCGGCACAGATACGCAGTATTTT
CDR3aa: CASSLHDRAGGTDTQYF

v_gene: TRBV29-1
j_gene: TRBJ1-2
d_gene: TRBD1
abundance: .
CDR3nt: TGCAGCGTTGATATGGGACAGGGGGCCTATGGCTACACCTTC
CDR3aa: CSVDMGQGAYGYTF

v_gene: TRBV20-1
j_gene: TRBJ2-7
d_gene: .
abundance: many
CDR3nt: TGCAGTGCTAGAAAGACGGGCTTCTACGAGCAGTACTTC
CDR3aa: CSARKTGFYEQYF

v_gene: TRBV4-1
j_gene: TRBJ1-4
d_gene: .
abundance: .
CDR3nt: TGCGCCAGCAGCCAAGATCTCGGGGGGACTAATGAAAAACTGTTTTTT
CDR3aa: CASSQDLGGTNEKLFF

v_gene: TRBV6-1
j_gene: TRBJ1-5
d_gene: .
abundance: many
CDR3nt: TGTGCCACTACGGACGGGTTTAGCAATCAGCCCCAGCATTTT
CDR3aa: CATTDGFSNQPQHF

v_gene: TRBV20-1
j_gene: TRBJ1-2
d_gene: .
abundance: once
CDR3nt: TGCAGTGCTAGTTCCAGCCTCTTTGGCTACACCTTC
CDR3aa: CSASSSLFGYTF

v_gene: TRBV6-1
j_gene: TRBJ2-5
d_gene: .
abundance: few
CDR3nt: TGTGCCAGCAGCTCGGACGGGGAGACCCAGTACTTC
CDR3aa: CASSSDGETQYF

v_gene: TRBV6-5
j_gene: TRBJ1-3
d_gene: .
abundance: many
CDR3nt: TGTGCCAGCAGTCACCCGGGACGGACTGGAAACACCATATATTTT
CDR3aa: CASSHPGRTGNTIYF

v_gene: TRBV11-2
j_gene: TRBJ1-1
d_gene: .
abundance: .
CDR3nt: TGTGCCAGCAGCTTAGAAGGGGGGAGCACTGAAGCTTTCTTT
CDR3aa: CASSLEGGSTEAFF

v_gene: TRBV4-2
j_gene: TRBJ1-3
d_gene: .
abundance: many
CDR3nt: TGTGCCAGCAGCCAGGACCTTCGTTCTGGAAACACCATATATTTT
CDR3aa: CASSQDLRSGNTIYF

v_gene: TRBV2
j_gene: TRBJ1-1
d_gene: TRBD1
abundance: once
CDR3nt: TGTGCCAGCAGAGCTGGGACAGGGAACACTGAAGCTTTCTTT
CDR3aa: CASRAGTGNTEAFF

v_gene: TRBV5-8
j_gene: TRBJ1-1
d_gene: TRBD1
abundance: many
CDR3nt: TGTGCCAGCAGCCTAGACAGGGGGGAAGCTTTCTTT
CDR3aa: CASSLDRGEAFF

v_gene: TRBV24-1
j_gene: TRBJ1-2
d_gene: .
abundance: .
CDR3nt: TGTGCCACCAACGGCGGATCGAACTATGGCTACACCTTC
CDR3aa: CATNGGSNYGYTF

v_gene: TRBV2
j_gene: TRBJ2-2
d_gene: TRBD1
abundance: many
CDR3nt: TGTGCCAGCAGTGCGGACAGGGTTTCCGGGGAGCTGTTTTTT
CDR3aa: CASSADRVSGELFF

v_gene: TRBV3-1
j_gene: TRBJ1-1
d_gene: .
abundance: many
CDR3nt: TGTGCCAGCACCCACAGGGAGGACACTGAAGCTTTCTTT
CDR3aa: CASTHREDTEAFF

v_gene: TRBV5-4
j_gene: TRBJ2-3
d_gene: TRBD2
abundance: many
CDR3nt: TGTGCCAGCAGCTTGGGGCGGGGGGGCCTCGGAGATACGCAGTATTTT
CDR3aa: CASSLGRGGLGDTQYF

v_gene: TRBV6-6
j_gene: TRBJ2-7
d_gene: .
abundance: many
CDR3nt: TGTGCCAGCAGTTCAATAACCGGCACTCCCTTGGTCTTC
CDR3aa: CASSSITGTPLVF

v_gene: TRBV19
j_gene: TRBJ1-1
d_gene: .
abundance: many
CDR3nt: TGTGCCAGTACAAACGGTCAATGGGCTTTCTTT
CDR3aa: CASTNGQWAFF

v_gene: TRBV16
j_gene: TRBJ1-3
d_gene: .
abundance: many
CDR3nt: TGTGCCAGCAGCCAAGTCCCCCGAGACTCTGGAAACACCATATATTTT
CDR3aa: CASSQVPRDSGNTIYF

v_gene: TRBV5-1
j_gene: TRBJ2-7
d_gene: .
abundance: .
CDR3nt: TGCGCCAGCAGCCCGTCGACAGGATCCTACGAGCAGTACTTC
CDR3aa: CASSPSTGSYEQYF

v_gene: TRBV5-1
j_gene: TRBJ2-7
d_gene: TRBD1
abundance: .
CDR3nt: TGCGCCAGCAGCACGGGACAGGGGATTTCTTACGAGCAGTACTTC
CDR3aa: CASSTGQGISYEQYF

v_gene: TRBV24-1
j_gene: TRBJ2-5
d_gene: .
abundance: .
CDR3nt: TGTGCCACCAGTGACGAAGGGGGACACCAAGAGACCCAGTACTTC
CDR3aa: CATSDEGGHQETQYF

v_gene: TRBV15
j_gene: TRBJ1-2
d_gene: TRBD1
abundance: many
CDR3nt: TGTGCCACCAGCAGGGACAGGGGGAAAGCTAACTATGGCTACACCTTC
CDR3aa: CATSRDRGKANYGYTF

v_gene: TRBV7-9
j_gene: TRBJ1-1
d_gene: .
abundance: .
CDR3nt: TGTGCCAGCAGCTTAAGACAGCCTGAAGCTTTCTTT
CDR3aa: CASSLRQPEAFF

v_gene: TRBV19
j_gene: TRBJ1-6
d_gene: .
abundance: .
CDR3nt: TGTGCCAGTAGTATTGGGGTTGGTTCACCCCTCCACTTC
CDR3aa: CASSIGVGSPLHF

v_gene: TRBV10-2
j_gene: TRBJ2-1
d_gene: TRBD2
abundance: .
CDR3nt: TGCGCCAGCACCAAAGAGTTAGCGGGAGAGCAGTTCTTC
CDR3aa: CASTKELAGEQFF